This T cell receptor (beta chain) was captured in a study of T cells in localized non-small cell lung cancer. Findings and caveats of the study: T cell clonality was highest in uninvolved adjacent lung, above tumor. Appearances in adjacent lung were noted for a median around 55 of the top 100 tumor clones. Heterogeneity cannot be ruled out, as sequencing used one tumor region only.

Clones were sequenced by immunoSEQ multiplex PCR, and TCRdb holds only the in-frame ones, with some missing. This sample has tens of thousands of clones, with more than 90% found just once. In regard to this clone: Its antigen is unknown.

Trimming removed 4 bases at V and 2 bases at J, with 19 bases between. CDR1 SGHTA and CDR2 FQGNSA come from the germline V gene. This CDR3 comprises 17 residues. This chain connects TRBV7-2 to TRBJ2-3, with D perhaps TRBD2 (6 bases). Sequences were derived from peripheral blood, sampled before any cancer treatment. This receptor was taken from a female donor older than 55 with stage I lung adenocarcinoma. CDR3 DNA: TGTGCCAGCAGCTCCAGGCGTGGCGGGGACCTCACAGATACGCAGTATTTT. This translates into CASSSRRGGDLTDTQYF.